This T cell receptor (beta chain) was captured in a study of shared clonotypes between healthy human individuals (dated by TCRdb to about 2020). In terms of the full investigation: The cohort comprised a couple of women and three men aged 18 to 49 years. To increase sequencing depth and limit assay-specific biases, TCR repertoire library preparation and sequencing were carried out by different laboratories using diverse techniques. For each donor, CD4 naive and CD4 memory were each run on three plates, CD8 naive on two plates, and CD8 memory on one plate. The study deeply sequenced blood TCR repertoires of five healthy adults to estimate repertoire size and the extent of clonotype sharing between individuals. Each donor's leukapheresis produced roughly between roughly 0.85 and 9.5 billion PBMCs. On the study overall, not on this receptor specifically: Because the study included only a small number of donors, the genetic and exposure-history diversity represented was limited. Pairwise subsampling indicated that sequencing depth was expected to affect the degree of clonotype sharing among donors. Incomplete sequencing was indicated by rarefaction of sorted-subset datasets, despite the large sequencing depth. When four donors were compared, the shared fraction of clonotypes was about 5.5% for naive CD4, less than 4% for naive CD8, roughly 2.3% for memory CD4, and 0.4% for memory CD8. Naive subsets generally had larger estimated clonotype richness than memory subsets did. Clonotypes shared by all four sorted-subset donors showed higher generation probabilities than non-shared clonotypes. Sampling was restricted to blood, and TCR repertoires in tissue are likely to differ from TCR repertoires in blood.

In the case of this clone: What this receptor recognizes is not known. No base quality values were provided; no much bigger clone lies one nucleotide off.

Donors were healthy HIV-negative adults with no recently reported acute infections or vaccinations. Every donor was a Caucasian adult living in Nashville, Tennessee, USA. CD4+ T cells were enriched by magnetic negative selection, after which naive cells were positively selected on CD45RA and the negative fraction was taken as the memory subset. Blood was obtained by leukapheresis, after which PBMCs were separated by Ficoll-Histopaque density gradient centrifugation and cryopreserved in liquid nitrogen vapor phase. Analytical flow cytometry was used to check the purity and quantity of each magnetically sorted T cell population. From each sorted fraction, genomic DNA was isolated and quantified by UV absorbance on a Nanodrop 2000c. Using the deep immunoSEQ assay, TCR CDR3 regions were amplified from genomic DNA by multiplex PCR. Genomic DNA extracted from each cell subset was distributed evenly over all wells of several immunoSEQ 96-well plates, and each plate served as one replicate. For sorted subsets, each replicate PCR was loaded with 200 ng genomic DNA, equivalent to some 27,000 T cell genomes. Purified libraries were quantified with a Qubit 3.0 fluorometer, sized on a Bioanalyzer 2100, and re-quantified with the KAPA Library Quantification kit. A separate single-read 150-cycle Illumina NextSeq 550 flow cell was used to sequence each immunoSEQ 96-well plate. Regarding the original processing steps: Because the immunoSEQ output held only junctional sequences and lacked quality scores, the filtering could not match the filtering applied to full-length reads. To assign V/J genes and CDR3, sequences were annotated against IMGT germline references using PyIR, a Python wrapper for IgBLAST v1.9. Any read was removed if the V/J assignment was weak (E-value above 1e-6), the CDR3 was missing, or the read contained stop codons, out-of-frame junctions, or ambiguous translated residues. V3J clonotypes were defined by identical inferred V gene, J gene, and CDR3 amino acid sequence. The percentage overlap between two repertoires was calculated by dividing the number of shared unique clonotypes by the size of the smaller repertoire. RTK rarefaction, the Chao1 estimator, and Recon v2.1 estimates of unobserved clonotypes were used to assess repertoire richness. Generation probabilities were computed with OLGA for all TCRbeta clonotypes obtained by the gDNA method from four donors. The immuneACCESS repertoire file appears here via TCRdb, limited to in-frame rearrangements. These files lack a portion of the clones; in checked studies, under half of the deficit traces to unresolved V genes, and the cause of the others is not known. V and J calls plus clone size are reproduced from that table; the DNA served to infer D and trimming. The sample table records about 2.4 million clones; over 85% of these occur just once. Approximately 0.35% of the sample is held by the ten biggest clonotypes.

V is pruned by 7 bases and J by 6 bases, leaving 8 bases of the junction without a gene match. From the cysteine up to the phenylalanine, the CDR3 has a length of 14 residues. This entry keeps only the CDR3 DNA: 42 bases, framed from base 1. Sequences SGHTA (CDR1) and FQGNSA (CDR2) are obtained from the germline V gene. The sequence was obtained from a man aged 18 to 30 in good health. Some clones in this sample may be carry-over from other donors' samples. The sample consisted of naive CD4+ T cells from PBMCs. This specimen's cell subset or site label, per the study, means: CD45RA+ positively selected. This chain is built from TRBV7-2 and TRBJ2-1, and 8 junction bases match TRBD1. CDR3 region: CASKGQGAPNEQFF. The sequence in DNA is TGTGCCAGCAAAGGGCAGGGGGCGCCCAATGAGCAGTTCTTC.